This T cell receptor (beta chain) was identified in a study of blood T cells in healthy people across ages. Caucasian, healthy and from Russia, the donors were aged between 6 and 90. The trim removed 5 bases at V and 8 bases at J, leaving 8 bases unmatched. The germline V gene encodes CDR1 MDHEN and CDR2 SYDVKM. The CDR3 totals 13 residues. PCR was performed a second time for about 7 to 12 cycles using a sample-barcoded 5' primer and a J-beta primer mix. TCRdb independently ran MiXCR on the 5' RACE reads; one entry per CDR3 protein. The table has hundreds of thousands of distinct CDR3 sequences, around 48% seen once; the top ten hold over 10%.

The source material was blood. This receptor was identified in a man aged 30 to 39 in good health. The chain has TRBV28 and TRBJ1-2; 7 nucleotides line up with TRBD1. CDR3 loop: CASSLRQGQGYTF. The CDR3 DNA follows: TGTGCCAGCAGTCTGCGACAGGGCCAGGGCTACACCTTC.